Listed below are T cell receptor beta chains from one sample, sequenced in a study of cytomegalovirus exposure and HLA in healthy donors. The protocol was immunoSEQ multiplex PCR, while the TCRdb copy is restricted to in-frame clones and leaves out a portion. The repertoire holds over 130,000 clones, with 82% as singletons. Sequencing was carried out using PBMCs. Receptors originate from a male donor in good health and CMV-seronegative. The CDR3 runs from the conserved cysteine through the conserved F or W. A D gene is named only where the DNA matches it firmly. Part of the rows lack a size; the others show once, few, many or a class for expanded clones.

>TRBJ2-7|TRBV2|TRBD1|NA
TGTGCCAGCAGCCAAATGGGTGGACAGGGGTCCTACGAGCAGTACTTC
CASSQMGGQGSYEQYF
>TRBJ1-2|TRBV19|NA|NA
TGTGCCAGTAGTACAGGAAACGATGGCTACACCTTC
CASSTGNDGYTF
>TRBJ1-1|TRBV9|NA|NA
TGTGCCAGCAGCGAGGGAGGGGATTTGGCGGGGAACACTGAAGCTTTCTTT
CASSEGGDLAGNTEAFF
>TRBJ2-7|TRBV11-3|NA|NA
TGTGCCAGCAGCTTCCCATCAGAGGGAACAAGGAACGAGCAGTACTTC
CASSFPSEGTRNEQYF
>TRBJ2-1|TRBV29-1|TRBD2|NA
TGCAGCGTTGAAGGGCTGGGGGGACTAGCGGGAGAGAGAAGCTCCTACAATGAGCAGTTCTTC
CSVEGLGGLAGERSSYNEQFF
>TRBJ1-1|TRBV28|NA|NA
TGTGCCAGCAGCCGCACTGGGGCCCCTGAAGCTTTCTTT
CASSRTGAPEAFF
>TRBJ2-6|TRBV25-1|NA|once
TGTGCCAGCAGTGTTTCTGTAGGGGCCAACGTCCTGACTTTC
CASSVSVGANVLTF
>TRBJ2-3|TRBV7-9|TRBD1|NA
TGTGCCAGCTCCTTTGGACAGGTACGCACAGATACGCAGTATTTT
CASSFGQVRTDTQYF
>TRBJ2-5|TRBV5-5|NA|NA
TGTGCCAGCAGCTTCAGGGCCTCGGAGCAGTACTTC
CASSFRASEQYF
>TRBJ2-1|TRBV7-6|NA|NA
TGTGCCAGCAGCCCCACGGGCGGGGACTCCTACAATGAGCAGTTCTTC
CASSPTGGDSYNEQFF
>TRBJ1-1|TRBV6-1|NA|NA
TGTGCCAGCAGTGAAAGGGGGAACACTGAAGCTTTCTTT
CASSERGNTEAFF
>TRBJ1-4|TRBV4-1|TRBD1|NA
TGCGCCAGCAGCCACGGGACAGGGGCAAGTAATGAAAAACTGTTTTTT
CASSHGTGASNEKLFF
>TRBJ2-1|TRBV19|TRBD2|NA
TGTGCCAGTAGTTTGGTAGCGGGACCTCCTTACAATGAGCAGTTCTTC
CASSLVAGPPYNEQFF
>TRBJ2-3|TRBV27|NA|NA
TGTGCCAGCAGTTTGGTGGCAGGATGGGCAGATACGCAGTATTTT
CASSLVAGWADTQYF
>TRBJ2-7|TRBV18|NA|NA
TGTGCCAGCTCACGAGTAGGGGGTGGCGGCTACGAGCAGTACTTC
CASSRVGGGGYEQYF
>TRBJ2-7|TRBV13|NA|NA
TGTGCCAGCAGCTTAGGCCCCCGACTCGGAGAGAGGGAGCAGTACTTC
CASSLGPRLGEREQYF
>TRBJ2-7|TRBV27|TRBD1|NA
TGTGCCAGCAGTTGGGGACAGGGGGCTGTCGAGCAGTACTTC
CASSWGQGAVEQYF
>TRBJ2-5|TRBV7-2|NA|NA
TGTGCCAGCAGCCCTATGGAGACCCAGTACTTC
CASSPMETQYF
>TRBJ2-3|TRBV6-4|TRBD2|NA
TGTGCCAGCAGTGTGGGGGTGATCGGCGGGAGGGGCCCAGATACGCAGTATTTT
CASSVGVIGGRGPDTQYF
>TRBJ2-3|TRBV19|TRBD1|NA
TGTGCCAGTAGTAAGAGACCGGGACAGGGGCACCGCACAGATACGCAGTATTTT
CASSKRPGQGHRTDTQYF
>TRBJ1-1|TRBV9|NA|NA
TGTGCCAGCAGCGTTTTGACAGGCGGGGGAGCTTTCTTT
CASSVLTGGGAFF
>TRBJ1-4|TRBV15|NA|NA
TGTGCCACCAGCAGAGCCGCCGGGGGAACTAATGAAAAACTGTTTTTT
CATSRAAGGTNEKLFF
>TRBJ2-7|TRBV6-1|NA|few
TGTGCCAGCAGTTTCACAGGGATCGAGCAGTACTTC
CASSFTGIEQYF
>TRBJ2-7|TRBV6-5|NA|NA
TGTGCCAGCAGTTACTCGGCAGGTTCCTACGAGCAGTACTTC
CASSYSAGSYEQYF
>TRBJ1-2|TRBV29-1|TRBD1|NA
TGCAGCGTTGCCGACAGGGCCTTGTATGGCTACACCTTC
CSVADRALYGYTF
>TRBJ2-2|TRBV7-9|NA|many
TGTGCCAGCAGCGGGAGCATGCCGAACACCGGGGAGCTGTTTTTT
CASSGSMPNTGELFF
>TRBJ2-7|TRBV7-2|TRBD2|NA
TGTGCCAGCAGCTCCCTAGCGGCAACCTACGAGCAGTACTTC
CASSSLAATYEQYF
>TRBJ2-7|TRBV10-3|TRBD2|NA
TGTGCCATCAGTGAGGGTGCGGGGGGCTCCTACGAGCAGTACTTC
CAISEGAGGSYEQYF
>TRBJ2-7|TRBV6-6|NA|NA
TGTGCCAGCAGCTCCAACAGCTACGAGCAGTACTTC
CASSSNSYEQYF
>TRBJ2-1|TRBV30|TRBD2|NA
TGTGCCTGGAGCGCCCTAGGGGAGGGCCTGGGCAATGAGCAGTTCTTC
CAWSALGEGLGNEQFF
>TRBJ1-1|TRBV2|TRBD1|once
TGTGCCAGCAGGCAGGGGGCGGCCCCTGAAGCTTTCTTT
CASRQGAAPEAFF
>TRBJ2-7|TRBV4-1|NA|NA
TGCGCCAGCAGCCAAGTTAGCGACTCCTACGAGCAGTACTTC
CASSQVSDSYEQYF
>TRBJ2-2|TRBV4-2|NA|few
TGTGCCAGCAGCCAACCTGGGGCCAGAACCGTCGCGAACACCGGGGAGCTGTTTTTT
CASSQPGARTVANTGELFF
>TRBJ1-2|TRBV19|NA|once
TGTGCCAGTAGCCTTGGGGGGGGAGCTAACTATGGCTACACCTTC
CASSLGGGANYGYTF
>TRBJ2-1|TRBV7-3|TRBD2|NA
TGTGCCAGCAGCGCGACTAGCGGGGCTAATGAGCAGTTCTTC
CASSATSGANEQFF
>TRBJ1-1|TRBV4-1|NA|NA
TGCGCCAGCAGCCAAGGTTATGGCGGGGACACTGAAGCTTTCTTT
CASSQGYGGDTEAFF
>TRBJ1-1|TRBV19|NA|NA
TGTGCCACCGTTTTGGGACCGGGGGGCAAGACTGAAGCTTTCTTT
CATVLGPGGKTEAFF
>TRBJ1-6|TRBV2|TRBD1|NA
TGTGCCAGCAGCCGGGACAGGTTTAATTCACCCCTCCACTTT
CASSRDRFNSPLHF
>TRBJ2-3|TRBV7-8|TRBD1|NA
TGTGCCAGCAGCCAACTATTAGGGACAGGGGCATCAGATACGCAGTATTTT
CASSQLLGTGASDTQYF
>TRBJ1-2|TRBV7-2|NA|NA
TGTGCCAGCAGCTTAGCGGAGTTCTATGGCTACACCTTC
CASSLAEFYGYTF
>TRBJ2-5|TRBV5-4|NA|NA
TGTGCCAGCAGCCTAGGGGGAAGTGAGACCCAGTACTTC
CASSLGGSETQYF
>TRBJ2-7|TRBV5-1|NA|NA
TGCGCCAGCAAGCAGGGCCGGGACGAGCAGTACTTC
CASKQGRDEQYF
>TRBJ2-7|TRBV6-6|NA|NA
TGTGCCAGCAGTTCCACGAGGGACGAGCAGTACTTC
CASSSTRDEQYF
>TRBJ2-7|TRBV27|NA|NA
TGTGCCAGTGGGGGGTGGGGAGACGAGCAGTACTTC
CASGGWGDEQYF
>TRBJ2-7|TRBV27|NA|NA
TGTGCCAGCCGCGCGGCGGGAACCTACGAGCAGTACTTC
CASRAAGTYEQYF
>TRBJ2-7|TRBV7-9|TRBD2|NA
TGTGCCAGCAGCTCGGGGGGGTCCTCCTCCGGGGAGCAGTACTTC
CASSSGGSSSGEQYF
>TRBJ2-7|TRBV4-3|TRBD1|NA
TGCGCCAGCAGCCACCTACAGGGGACCTACGAGCAGTACTTC
CASSHLQGTYEQYF
>TRBJ2-1|TRBV5-1|NA|NA
TGCGCCAGCAGCCCCCTTGCGGGACTCAACATTAATGAGCAGTTCTTC
CASSPLAGLNINEQFF
>TRBJ1-5|TRBV29-1|TRBD1|NA
TGCAGCGCAGTTACAGGGGCAGGCAATCAGCCCCAGCATTTT
CSAVTGAGNQPQHF
>TRBJ2-2|TRBV6-1|NA|NA
TGTGGAGTTTGGGGGGGGCCCGGGGAGCTGTTTTTT
CGVWGGPGELFF
>TRBJ2-7|TRBV7-8|TRBD1|NA
TGTGCCAGCAGCTTAGTAGGGGGACAGGCCTACGAGCAGTACTTC
CASSLVGGQAYEQYF
>TRBJ1-1|TRBV28|NA|NA
TGTGCCAGCACCCGAATAGGGGGTACTGAAGCTTTCTTT
CASTRIGGTEAFF
>TRBJ1-1|TRBV6-5|NA|NA
TGTGCCAGCAGTTACCCCGGGGCTGAAGCTTTCTTT
CASSYPGAEAFF
>TRBJ2-3|TRBV29-1|TRBD2|NA
TGCAGCCTTGTCGATACTAGCGGCCCCGGGGAAGATACGCAGTATTTT
CSLVDTSGPGEDTQYF